A selection of T cell receptor beta chains follows, all from one sample in a study of blood T cell repertoires in COVID-19. Assay: immunoSEQ multiplex PCR; the TCRdb copy retains only in-frame clones and omits some. The sample carries about 310,000 clones, about 87% recorded once. The sequenced sample consisted of PBMCs or T cells enriched from blood (not recorded which). Source of these receptors: a woman between 18 and 29 years old who had recovered from COVID-19. Both conserved end residues are part of each CDR3. A D gene is named only where the DNA matches it firmly. The size field is filled for only some rows; it gives once, few, many or a size class.

d_call	v_call	j_call	clone_size	cdr3_nt	cdr3_aa
TRBD2	TRBV7-2	TRBJ2-3	-	TGTGCCAGCAGCTTAATAGCGGGAGAATCGGATACGCAGTATTTT	CASSLIAGESDTQYF
TRBD2	TRBV7-2	TRBJ2-1	-	TGTGCCAGCAGCTTAAGGACTAGCGGGGGGACCCCCCAGAGGAGTGAGCAGTTCTTC	CASSLRTSGGTPQRSEQFF
TRBD1	TRBV7-3	TRBJ1-1	-	TGTGCCAGCAGCCCAGGACAGGGTTCGAGCACTGAAGCTTTCTTT	CASSPGQGSSTEAFF
-	TRBV11-3	TRBJ2-5	-	TGTGCCAGCAGCACCCAGCGGGAAGAGACCCAGTACTTC	CASSTQREETQYF
-	TRBV6-6	TRBJ1-1	once	TGTGCCAGCAGTTATGACCTCCGGGTCGACGACACTGAAGCTTTCTTT	CASSYDLRVDDTEAFF
-	TRBV7-3	TRBJ2-7	-	TGTGCCAGCAGCCCCGACTGGGCGGGCGAGCAGTACTTC	CASSPDWAGEQYF
-	TRBV7-2	TRBJ2-2	-	TGTGCCAGCAACAAAATGGCAGTGAACACCGGGGAGCTGTTTTTT	CASNKMAVNTGELFF
-	TRBV15	TRBJ2-7	-	TGTGCCACCAGCAGAGATTTGGCAGGTCAATACGAGCAGTACTTC	CATSRDLAGQYEQYF
TRBD1	TRBV27	TRBJ2-7	few	TGTGCCAGCCTTACCCGACAGGGCAACTCCTACGAGCAGTACTTC	CASLTRQGNSYEQYF
-	TRBV6-5	TRBJ2-2	-	TGTGCCTGCACCGGGACTCCTGGGGCCACCGGGGAGCTGTTTTTT	CACTGTPGATGELFF
-	TRBV28	TRBJ2-3	-	TGTGCCAGCCGACGGGGGAGATTCACAGATACGCAGTATTTT	CASRRGRFTDTQYF
-	TRBV9	TRBJ1-1	-	TGTGCCAGCAGCGAGTTAAGGGGGAACACTGAAGCTTTCTTT	CASSELRGNTEAFF
TRBD1	TRBV5-1	TRBJ1-6	-	TGCGCCAGCAGCAAAGACAGGGTCCCCCTAAGTTTT	CASSKDRVPLSF
TRBD1	TRBV28	TRBJ2-1	-	TGTGCCAGCAGCACGGCCGGGACAGGTTACAATGAGCAGTTCTTC	CASSTAGTGYNEQFF
-	TRBV11-2	TRBJ2-7	-	TGTGCCAGCAGCTTAGTAGGGGGAGTGTCGTACGAGCAGTACTTC	CASSLVGGVSYEQYF
TRBD2	TRBV19	TRBJ2-7	-	TGTGCCAGTAGTCTTTTAGCGGGAGACGAGCAGTACTTC	CASSLLAGDEQYF
TRBD2	TRBV28	TRBJ2-1	-	TGTGCCAGTCTAGCGGGAACGGGCAATGAGCAGTTCTTC	CASLAGTGNEQFF
TRBD1	TRBV24-1	TRBJ2-7	-	TGTGCCACCAGTGATTCTCTCGCAGGGGGCGACGAGCAGTACTTC	CATSDSLAGGDEQYF
-	TRBV28	TRBJ1-1	-	TGTGCCAGCAGTTTATCATCCGGGATGTTGGCCCTGAACACTGAAGCTTTCTTT	CASSLSSGMLALNTEAFF
-	TRBV28	TRBJ2-2	-	TGTGCCAGCACGCACAGTCCTCCGAACACCGGGGAGCTGTTTTTT	CASTHSPPNTGELFF
TRBD2	TRBV15	TRBJ2-3	few	TGTGCCACCGGCCTAGCGGGGGGGCGATTCTCCGTAGATACGCAGTATTTT	CATGLAGGRFSVDTQYF
-	TRBV7-2	TRBJ2-3	-	TGTGCCAGCACCGGGAATTTTGGTACAGATACGCAGTATTTT	CASTGNFGTDTQYF
TRBD2	TRBV28	TRBJ2-7	-	TGTGCCAGCAGGGGGGAGGGACTCTCCTACGAGCAGTACTTC	CASRGEGLSYEQYF
TRBD1	TRBV3-1/TRBV3-2	TRBJ1-4	-	TGTGCCAGCAGCCCAAGACAGGGCGGTGAAAAACTGTTTTTT	CASSPRQGGEKLFF
TRBD2	TRBV28	TRBJ2-3	-	TGTGCCAGCAGTGCCCGCGGGGGAAATACGCAGTATTTT	CASSARGGNTQYF
-	TRBV3-1/TRBV3-2	TRBJ1-5	-	TGTGCCAGCAGCCAAGATCGGAAACGGCCGGGACAAAAAAATCAGCCCCAGCATTTT	CASSQDRKRPGQKNQPQHF
-	TRBV7-9	TRBJ2-7	few	TGTGCCAGCAGCTTAACAGAGAACTACGAGCAGTACTTC	CASSLTENYEQYF
-	TRBV2	TRBJ1-5	once	TGTGCCAGCAGTGCTCGCTCAGGGCTCGGTCAGCCCCAGCATTTT	CASSARSGLGQPQHF
-	TRBV5-1	TRBJ1-6	-	TGCGCCAGCAGCCTGGACCAGGATTCACCCCTCCACTTT	CASSLDQDSPLHF
TRBD2	TRBV7-2	TRBJ2-7	-	TGTGCCAGCAGCTTAGAACTAGCGGGAGGCTACGAGCAGTACTTC	CASSLELAGGYEQYF
-	TRBV18	TRBJ1-5	-	TGTGCCAGCTCAGATGGACACGAGCCCCAGCATTTT	CASSDGHEPQHF
-	TRBV21-1	TRBJ2-5	-	TGTGCCAGCAGAGGTACTAGCGGGAGGGAGCCCCCCCAAGAGACCCAGTACTTC	CASRGTSGREPPQETQYF
-	TRBV2	TRBJ1-3	-	TGTGCCAGCAGTTGGTTCAAGGGGATGGGCTCTGGAAACACCATATATTTT	CASSWFKGMGSGNTIYF
TRBD1	TRBV29-1	TRBJ1-2	-	TGCAGCGGATTGGACAGGGGGCTCTCTTCCTATGGCTACACCTTC	CSGLDRGLSSYGYTF
-	TRBV4-3	TRBJ2-3	many	TGCGCCAGCAGCCAAGAACCGGGTTTGGATACGCAGTATTTT	CASSQEPGLDTQYF
TRBD1	TRBV4-2	TRBJ1-3	-	TGTGCCAGCAGCCAAGATCCTTACGGGGACAGCTCTGGAAACACCATATATTTT	CASSQDPYGDSSGNTIYF
-	TRBV5-6	TRBJ2-7	-	TGTGCCAGCAGCCTAGGACTAACTCTCTACGAGCAGTACTTC	CASSLGLTLYEQYF
-	TRBV6-2/TRBV6-3	TRBJ2-5	-	TGTGCCAGCAGTTATGGTCAGGAAGAGACCCAGTACTTC	CASSYGQEETQYF
TRBD1	TRBV7-6	TRBJ2-5	-	TGTGCCAGCAGCTTAGCGGGCAGGGGGCCAGAGACCCAGTACTTC	CASSLAGRGPETQYF
-	TRBV5-1	TRBJ1-2	few	TGCGCCAGCAGCCGCGGGGGGGATAGATATGGCTACACCTTC	CASSRGGDRYGYTF
-	TRBV28	TRBJ1-2	-	TGTGCCAGCAGTTTATGGCAAACAGATCTCTATGGCTACACCTTC	CASSLWQTDLYGYTF
TRBD1	TRBV9	TRBJ1-1	-	TGTGCCAGCAGCGGACAGGGAGACACTGAAGCTTTCTTT	CASSGQGDTEAFF
-	TRBV27	TRBJ1-5	-	TGTGCCAGCAGCCTCAGGGGACGCAATCAGCCCCAGCATTTT	CASSLRGRNQPQHF
TRBD2	TRBV5-4	TRBJ2-7	-	TGTGCCAGCAGCCCAGGACCTAGCGGGGCCTACGAGCAGTACTTC	CASSPGPSGAYEQYF
TRBD2	TRBV19	TRBJ2-2	-	TGTGCCAGTAGTGTTCTAGCGGGTACCGGGGAGCTGTTTTTT	CASSVLAGTGELFF
TRBD1	TRBV27	TRBJ1-2	-	TGTGCCAGCAGTGCCTATACAGGGGTGGGTTATGGCTACACCTTC	CASSAYTGVGYGYTF
TRBD1	TRBV9	TRBJ1-3	-	TGTGCCAGCAGCTCCGACAGGGAATTACCTGGAAACACCATATATTTT	CASSSDRELPGNTIYF
-	TRBV24-1	TRBJ1-2	-	TGTGCCACCAGTGTTGGAGGCTATGGCTACACCTTC	CATSVGGYGYTF
TRBD1	TRBV6-2/TRBV6-3	TRBJ2-1	-	TGTGCCAGCAGTTACACCGGGACAGGGTACAATGAGCAGTTCTTC	CASSYTGTGYNEQFF
TRBD2	TRBV18	TRBJ2-1	-	TGTGCCAGCTCACCACCGGCGGGGGGCGATGAGCAGTTCTTC	CASSPPAGGDEQFF
-	TRBV2	TRBJ1-1	-	TGTGCCAGCTTCCCTTACACACTGAACACTGAAGCTTTCTTT	CASFPYTLNTEAFF